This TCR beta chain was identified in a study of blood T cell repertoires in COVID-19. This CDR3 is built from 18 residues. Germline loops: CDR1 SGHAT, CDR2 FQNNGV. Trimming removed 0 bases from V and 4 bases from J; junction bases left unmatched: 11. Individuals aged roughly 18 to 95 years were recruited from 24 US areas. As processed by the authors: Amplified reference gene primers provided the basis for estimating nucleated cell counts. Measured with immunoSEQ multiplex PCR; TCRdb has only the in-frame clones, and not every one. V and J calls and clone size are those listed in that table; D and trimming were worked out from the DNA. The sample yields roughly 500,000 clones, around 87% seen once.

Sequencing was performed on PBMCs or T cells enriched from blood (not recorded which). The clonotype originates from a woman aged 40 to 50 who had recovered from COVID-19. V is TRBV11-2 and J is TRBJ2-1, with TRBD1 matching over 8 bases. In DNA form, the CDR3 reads TGTGCCAGCAGCTTAGATCACTATCGGACAGGGAGATACAATGAGCAGTTCTTC. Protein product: CASSLDHYRTGRYNEQFF.